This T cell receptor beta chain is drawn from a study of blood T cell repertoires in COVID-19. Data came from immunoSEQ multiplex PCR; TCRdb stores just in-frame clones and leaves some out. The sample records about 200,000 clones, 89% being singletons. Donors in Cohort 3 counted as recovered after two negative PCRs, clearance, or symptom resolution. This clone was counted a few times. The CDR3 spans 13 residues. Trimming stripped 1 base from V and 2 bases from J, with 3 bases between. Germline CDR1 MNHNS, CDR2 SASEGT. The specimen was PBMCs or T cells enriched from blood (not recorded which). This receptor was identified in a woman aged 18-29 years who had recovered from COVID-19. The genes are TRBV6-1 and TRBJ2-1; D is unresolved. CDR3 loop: CASSEDTYNEQFF. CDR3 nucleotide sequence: TGTGCCAGCAGTGAAGACACCTACAATGAGCAGTTCTTC.